This TCR beta chain was identified in a study of human T cells and chemical hapten exposure. The CDR3 is 19 amino acids. The V gene end was trimmed by 3 bases and the J gene end by 6 bases; junction bases not matched to a gene: 15. Germline CDR1 and CDR2: MNHEY and SVGEGT. Time point here: pre-sensitization, week 0. The treatment was: therapeutic diphenylcyclopropenone sensitization with weekly scalp DPC. Blood draws came before every patch-test application. This clonotype showed up many times. TCRdb reprocessed the RACE reads with MiXCR, giving one entry per CDR3 protein. Among more than 150,000 distinct CDR3 sequences listed, 30% were seen once.

The chain employs TRBV6-2 or TRBV6-3 and TRBJ2-1; 12 positions match TRBD2. The sequences come from whole blood, collected in connection with sensitization to the hapten diphenylcyclopropenone (DPC). The TCR was taken from a woman younger than 45 with alopecia areata. Some clones in this sample may be carry-over from other donors' samples. CDR3 DNA: TGTGCCAGCAGTTATTACCTAGCGGGAGGGCCTCTCAATGTCAATGAGCAGTTCTTC. The encoded protein is CASSYYLAGGPLNVNEQFF.